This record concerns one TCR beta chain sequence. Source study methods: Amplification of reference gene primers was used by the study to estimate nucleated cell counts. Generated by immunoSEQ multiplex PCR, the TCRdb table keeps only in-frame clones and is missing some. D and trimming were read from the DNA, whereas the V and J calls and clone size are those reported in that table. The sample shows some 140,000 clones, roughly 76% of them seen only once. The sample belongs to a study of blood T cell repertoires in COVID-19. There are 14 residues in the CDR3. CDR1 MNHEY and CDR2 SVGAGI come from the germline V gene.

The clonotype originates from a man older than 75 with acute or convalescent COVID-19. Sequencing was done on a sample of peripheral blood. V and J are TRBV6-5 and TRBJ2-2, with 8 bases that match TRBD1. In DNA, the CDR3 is TGTGGGGTTAAACAGGGGGTGAACACCGGGGAGCTGTTTTTT. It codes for CGVKQGVNTGELFF.